This T cell receptor (beta chain) was observed in a study of T cells in Graves' hyperthyroidism and ophthalmopathy. Comments on this clonotype: Its antigen is unidentified.

This CDR3 comprises 15 residues. With 9 bases clipped from V and 0 bases from J, the junction kept 9 bases outside the gene matches. Germline CDR1 KGHDR, CDR2 SFDVKD. Study-wide results and limits: Classification by a 13 V-J model distinguished ophthalmopathy from stable hyperthyroidism.

Amplification yielded TCR beta CDR3 regions, with RNA transcripts as the source. When the TCR CDR3 underwent first-round RT-PCR, the HTBI primer set was used. From the multiplex PCR reads, TCRdb called clonotypes with MiXCR, one entry per CDR3 protein. This repertoire shows under 400,000 distinct CDR3 sequences, over 11% found once; its top ten account for about 10%. This chain uses TRBV24-1 with TRBJ1-2; 7 nucleotides align to TRBD1. This TCR was recovered from a woman aged 60-75 years with Graves' hyperthyroidism. The material sequenced was blood. This CDR3 reads CATPSGTAPNYGYTF. The CDR3 DNA follows: TGTGCCACCCCCTCCGGGACAGCGCCTAACTATGGCTACACCTTC.